These T cell receptor beta chains were read from a single sample in a study of CD8 T cells in Susac syndrome. Each CDR3 protein is one row after TCRdb ran MiXCR on the immunoSEQ multiplex PCR reads. The repertoire holds about 180,000 distinct CDR3 sequences, 90% to 95% seen once, with about 0.1% in the top ten. The specimen was CD4+ T cells from PBMCs. The source is a human donor with Susac syndrome. The CDR3 runs from the conserved cysteine through the conserved F or W. The D gene is left open where the match is weak. Some rows have no size entry. The others give once, few or many, or a class for an expanded clone.

TRBD2 | TRBJ2-1 | 15 | TRBV19 | - | CASSRTSETYNEQFF | TGTGCCAGTAGTAGGACTAGCGAAACCTACAATGAGCAGTTCTTC
TRBD1 | TRBJ2-6 | 17 | TRBV6-4 | - | CASSATGDNSGANVLTF | TGTGCCAGCAGTGCGACAGGGGATAACTCTGGGGCCAACGTCCTGACTTTC
TRBD2 | TRBJ2-1 | 15 | TRBV18 | - | CASSPAGGVGDEQFF | TGTGCCAGCTCACCCGCCGGGGGGGTTGGAGATGAGCAGTTCTTC
- | TRBJ2-3 | 15 | TRBV3-1 | - | CASNSGANTFDTQYF | TGTGCCAGCAATTCCGGGGCTAACACATTCGATACGCAGTATTTT
- | TRBJ2-7 | 13 | TRBV28 | - | CASGNRGPYEQYF | TGTGCCAGCGGGAACCGGGGCCCCTACGAGCAGTACTTC
- | TRBJ2-1 | 10 | TRBV30 | - | CAWRDNEQFF | TGTGCCTGGAGAGACAATGAGCAGTTCTTC
- | TRBJ2-3 | 13 | TRBV2 | - | CASSRLEVNTQYF | TGTGCCAGCAGTAGACTAGAAGTGAATACGCAGTATTTT
- | TRBJ1-5 | 14 | TRBV30 | - | CAWSSMGWAQPQHF | TGTGCCTGGAGTAGTATGGGCTGGGCTCAGCCCCAGCATTTT
- | TRBJ1-5 | 14 | TRBV20-1 | - | CSARAGAGNQPQHF | TGCAGTGCTAGGGCAGGGGCAGGTAATCAGCCCCAGCATTTT
- | TRBJ2-1 | 12 | TRBV21-1 | - | CASSKGTGVQFF | TGTGCCAGCAGCAAAGGAACTGGAGTGCAGTTCTTC
TRBD1 | TRBJ2-5 | 15 | TRBV7-9 | once | CASSALQGNPGTQYF | TGTGCCAGCAGCGCTTTACAGGGGAATCCAGGGACCCAGTACTTC